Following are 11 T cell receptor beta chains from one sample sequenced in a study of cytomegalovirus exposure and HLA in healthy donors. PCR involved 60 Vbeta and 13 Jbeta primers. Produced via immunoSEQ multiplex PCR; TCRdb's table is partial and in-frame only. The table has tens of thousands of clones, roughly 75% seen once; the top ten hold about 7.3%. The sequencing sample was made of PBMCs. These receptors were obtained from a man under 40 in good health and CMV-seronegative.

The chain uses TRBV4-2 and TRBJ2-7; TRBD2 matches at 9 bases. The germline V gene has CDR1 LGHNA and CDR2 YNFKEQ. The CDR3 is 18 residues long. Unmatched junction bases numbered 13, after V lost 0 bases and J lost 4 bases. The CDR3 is CASSQDLSWGSGSYEQYF. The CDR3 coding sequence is TGTGCCAGCAGCCAAGATCTCAGTTGGGGTAGCGGGAGTTACGAGCAGTACTTC.

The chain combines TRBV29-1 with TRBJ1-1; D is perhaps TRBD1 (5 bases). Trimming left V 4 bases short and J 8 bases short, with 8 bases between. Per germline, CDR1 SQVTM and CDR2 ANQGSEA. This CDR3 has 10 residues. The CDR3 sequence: CSVGTGEAFF. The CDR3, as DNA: TGCAGCGTTGGAACAGGCGAAGCTTTCTTT.

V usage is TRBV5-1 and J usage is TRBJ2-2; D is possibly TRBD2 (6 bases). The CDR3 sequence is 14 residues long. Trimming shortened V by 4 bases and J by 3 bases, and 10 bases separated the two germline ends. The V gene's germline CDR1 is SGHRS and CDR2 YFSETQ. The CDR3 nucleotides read TGCGCCAGCAGCCTGCGGGGTTACACCGGGGAGCTGTTTTTT. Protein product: CASSLRGYTGELFF.

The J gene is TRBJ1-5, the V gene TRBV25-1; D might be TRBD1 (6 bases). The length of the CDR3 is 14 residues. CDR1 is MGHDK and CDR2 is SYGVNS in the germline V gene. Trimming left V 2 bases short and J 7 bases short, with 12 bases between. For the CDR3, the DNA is TGTGCCAGCAGTGAACACAGGGTCGGACAGCCCCAGCATTTT. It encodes CASSEHRVGQPQHF.

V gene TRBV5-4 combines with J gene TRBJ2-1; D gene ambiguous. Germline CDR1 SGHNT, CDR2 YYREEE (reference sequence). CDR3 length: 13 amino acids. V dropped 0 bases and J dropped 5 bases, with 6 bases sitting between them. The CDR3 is CASSLAVNNEQFF. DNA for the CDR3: TGTGCCAGCAGCTTGGCTGTTAACAATGAGCAGTTCTTC.

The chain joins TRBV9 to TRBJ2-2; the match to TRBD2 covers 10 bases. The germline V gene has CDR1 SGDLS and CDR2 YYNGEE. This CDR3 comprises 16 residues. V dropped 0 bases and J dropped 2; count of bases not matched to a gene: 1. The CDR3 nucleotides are TGTGCCAGCAGCGTAGCTAGCGGGGGCAACACCGGGGAGCTGTTTTTT. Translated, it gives CASSVASGGNTGELFF.

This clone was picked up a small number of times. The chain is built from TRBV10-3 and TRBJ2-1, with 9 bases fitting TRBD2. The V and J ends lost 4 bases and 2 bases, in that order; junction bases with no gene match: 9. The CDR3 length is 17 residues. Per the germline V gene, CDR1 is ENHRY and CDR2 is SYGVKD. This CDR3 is CAISGNRGGRAYNEQFF. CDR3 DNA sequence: TGTGCCATCAGTGGCAACAGGGGCGGGAGGGCCTACAATGAGCAGTTCTTC.

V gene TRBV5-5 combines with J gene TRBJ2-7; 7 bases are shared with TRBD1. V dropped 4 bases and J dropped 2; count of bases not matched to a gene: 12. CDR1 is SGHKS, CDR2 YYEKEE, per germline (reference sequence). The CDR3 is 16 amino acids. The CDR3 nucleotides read TGTGCCAGCAGCGGATTAACCGACAGGGTCCCCTACGAGCAGTACTTC. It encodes CASSGLTDRVPYEQYF.

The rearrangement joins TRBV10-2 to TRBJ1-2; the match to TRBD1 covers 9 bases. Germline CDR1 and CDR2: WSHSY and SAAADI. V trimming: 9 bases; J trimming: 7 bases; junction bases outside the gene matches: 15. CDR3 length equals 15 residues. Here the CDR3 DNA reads TGCGCCAGTATTGACCGGGACAGGGCTGAATTTGGCTACACCTTC. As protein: CASIDRDRAEFGYTF.

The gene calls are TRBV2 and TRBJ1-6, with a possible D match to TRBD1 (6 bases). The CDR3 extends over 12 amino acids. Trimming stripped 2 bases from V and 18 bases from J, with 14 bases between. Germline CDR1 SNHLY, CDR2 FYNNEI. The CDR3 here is CASSEINRVTHF. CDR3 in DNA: TGTGCCAGCAGTGAAATTAACAGGGTTACCCACTTT. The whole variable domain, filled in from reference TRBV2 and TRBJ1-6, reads EPEVTQTPSHQVTQMGQEVILRCVPISNHLYFYWYRQILGQKVEFLVSFYNNEISEKSEIFDDQFSVERPDGSNFTLKIRSTKLEDSAMYFCASSEINRVTHFGNGTRLTVT.

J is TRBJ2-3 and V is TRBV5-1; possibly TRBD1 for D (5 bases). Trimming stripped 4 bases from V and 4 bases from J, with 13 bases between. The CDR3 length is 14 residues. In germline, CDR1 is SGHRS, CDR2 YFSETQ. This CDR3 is CASSPGAGSDTQYF. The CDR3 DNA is TGCGCCAGCAGCCCTGGGGCAGGGTCAGATACGCAGTATTTT.